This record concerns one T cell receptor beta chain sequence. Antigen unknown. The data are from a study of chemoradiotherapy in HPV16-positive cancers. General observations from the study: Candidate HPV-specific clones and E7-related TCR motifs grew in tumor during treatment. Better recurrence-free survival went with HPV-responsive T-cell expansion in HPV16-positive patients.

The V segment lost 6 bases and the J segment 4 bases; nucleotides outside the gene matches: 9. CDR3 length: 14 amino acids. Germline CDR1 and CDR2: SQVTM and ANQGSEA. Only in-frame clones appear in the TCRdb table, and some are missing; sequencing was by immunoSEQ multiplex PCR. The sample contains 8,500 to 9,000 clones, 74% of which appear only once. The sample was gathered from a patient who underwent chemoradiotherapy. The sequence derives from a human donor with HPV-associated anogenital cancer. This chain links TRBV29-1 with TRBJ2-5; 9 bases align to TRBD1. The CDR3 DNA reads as TGCAGCGTCCGAACGGGACAGGGACTAGAGACCCAGTACTTC. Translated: CSVRTGQGLETQYF.